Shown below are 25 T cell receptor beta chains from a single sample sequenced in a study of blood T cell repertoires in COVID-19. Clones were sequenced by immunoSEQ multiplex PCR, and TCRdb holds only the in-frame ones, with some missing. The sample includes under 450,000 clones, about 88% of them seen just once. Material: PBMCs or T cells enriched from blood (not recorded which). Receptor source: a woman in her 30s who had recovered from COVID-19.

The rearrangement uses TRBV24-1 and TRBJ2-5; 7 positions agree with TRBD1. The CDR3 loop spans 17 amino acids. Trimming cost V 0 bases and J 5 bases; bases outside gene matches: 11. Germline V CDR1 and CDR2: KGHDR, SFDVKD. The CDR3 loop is CATSDLRPTTGRETQYF. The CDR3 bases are TGTGCCACCAGTGATTTGAGGCCGACGACAGGGCGGGAGACCCAGTACTTC.

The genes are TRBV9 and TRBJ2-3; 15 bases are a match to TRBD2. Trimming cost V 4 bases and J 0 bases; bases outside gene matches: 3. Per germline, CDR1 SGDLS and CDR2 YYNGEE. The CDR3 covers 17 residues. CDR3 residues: CASSPGLAGGSTDTQYF. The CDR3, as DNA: TGTGCCAGCAGCCCGGGACTAGCGGGGGGCAGCACAGATACGCAGTATTTT.

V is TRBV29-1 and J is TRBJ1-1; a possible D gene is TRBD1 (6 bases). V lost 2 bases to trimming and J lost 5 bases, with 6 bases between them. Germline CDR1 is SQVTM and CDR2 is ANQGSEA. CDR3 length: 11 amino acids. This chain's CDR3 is CSVETGTEAFF. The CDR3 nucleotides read TGCAGCGTTGAAACAGGGACTGAAGCTTTCTTT.

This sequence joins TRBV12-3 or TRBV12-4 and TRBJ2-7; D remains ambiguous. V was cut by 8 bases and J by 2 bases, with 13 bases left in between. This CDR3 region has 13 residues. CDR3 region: CASSSGYTYEQYF. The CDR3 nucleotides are TGTGCCAGCTCCTCGGGTTATACCTACGAGCAGTACTTC.

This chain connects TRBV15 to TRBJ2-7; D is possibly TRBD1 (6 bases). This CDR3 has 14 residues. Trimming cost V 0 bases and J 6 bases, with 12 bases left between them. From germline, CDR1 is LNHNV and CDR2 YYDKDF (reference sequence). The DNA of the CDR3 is TGTGCCACCAGCAGAGACACAGGGAAGGGCGAGCAGTACTTC. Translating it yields CATSRDTGKGEQYF.

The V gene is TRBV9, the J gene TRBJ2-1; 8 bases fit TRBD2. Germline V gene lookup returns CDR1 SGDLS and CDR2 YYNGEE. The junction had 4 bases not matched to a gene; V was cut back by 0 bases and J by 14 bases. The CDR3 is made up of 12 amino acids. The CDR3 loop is CASSVAGGPEFF. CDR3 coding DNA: TGTGCCAGCAGCGTAGCGGGGGGGCCCGAGTTCTTC.

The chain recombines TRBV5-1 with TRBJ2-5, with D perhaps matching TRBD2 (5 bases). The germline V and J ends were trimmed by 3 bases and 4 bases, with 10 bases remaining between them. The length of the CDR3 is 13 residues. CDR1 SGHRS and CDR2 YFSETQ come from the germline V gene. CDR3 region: CASSSGSPETQYF. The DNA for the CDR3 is TGCGCCAGCAGCTCGGGGTCCCCAGAGACCCAGTACTTC.

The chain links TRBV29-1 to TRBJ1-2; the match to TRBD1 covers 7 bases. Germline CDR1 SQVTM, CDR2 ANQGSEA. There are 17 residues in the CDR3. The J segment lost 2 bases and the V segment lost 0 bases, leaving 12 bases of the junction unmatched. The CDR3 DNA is TGCAGCGTTGAAGATCGCCTGGGGGACAGTATAAACTATGGCTACACCTTC. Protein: CSVEDRLGDSINYGYTF.

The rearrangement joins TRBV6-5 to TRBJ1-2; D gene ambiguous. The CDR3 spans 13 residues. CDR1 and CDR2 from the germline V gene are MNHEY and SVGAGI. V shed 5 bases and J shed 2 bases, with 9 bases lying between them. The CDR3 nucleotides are TGTGCCAGCAGTCCGGCAGGAAACTATGGCTACACCTTC. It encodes CASSPAGNYGYTF.

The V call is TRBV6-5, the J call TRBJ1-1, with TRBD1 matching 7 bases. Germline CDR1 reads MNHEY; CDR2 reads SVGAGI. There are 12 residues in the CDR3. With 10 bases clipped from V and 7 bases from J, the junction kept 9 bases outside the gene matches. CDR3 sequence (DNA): TGTGCCACCGGGACAGCATGGGGTGAAGCTTTCTTT. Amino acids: CATGTAWGEAFF.

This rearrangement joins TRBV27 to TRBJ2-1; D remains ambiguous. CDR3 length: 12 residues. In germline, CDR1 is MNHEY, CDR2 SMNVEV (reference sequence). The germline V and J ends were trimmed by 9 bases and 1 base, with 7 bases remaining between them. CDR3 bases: TGTGCCAGTTCCGGGTCCTACAATGAGCAGTTCTTC. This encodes CASSGSYNEQFF.

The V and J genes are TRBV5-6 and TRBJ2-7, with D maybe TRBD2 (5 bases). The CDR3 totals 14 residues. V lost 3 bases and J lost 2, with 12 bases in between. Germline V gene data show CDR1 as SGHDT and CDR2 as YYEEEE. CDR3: CASSSGGYTYEQYF. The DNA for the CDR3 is TGTGCCAGCAGCTCTGGAGGATATACCTACGAGCAGTACTTC.

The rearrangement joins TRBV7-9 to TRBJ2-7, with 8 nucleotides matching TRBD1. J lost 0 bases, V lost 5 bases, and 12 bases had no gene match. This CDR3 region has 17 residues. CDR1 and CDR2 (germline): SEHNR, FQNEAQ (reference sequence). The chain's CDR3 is CASSVTQGAPSSYEQYF. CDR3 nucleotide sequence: TGTGCCAGCAGCGTTACCCAGGGGGCTCCGAGCTCCTACGAGCAGTACTTC. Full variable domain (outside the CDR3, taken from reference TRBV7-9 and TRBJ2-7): DTGVSQNPRHKITKRGQNVTFRCDPISEHNRLYWYRQTLGQGPEFLTYFQNEAQLEKSRLLSDRFSAERPKGSFSTLEIQRTEQGDSAMYLCASSVTQGAPSSYEQYFGPGTRLTVT.

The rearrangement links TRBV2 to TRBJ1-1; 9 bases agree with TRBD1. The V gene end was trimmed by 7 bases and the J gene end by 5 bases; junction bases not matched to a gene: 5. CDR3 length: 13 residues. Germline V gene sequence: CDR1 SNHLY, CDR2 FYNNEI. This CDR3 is CASTRQGETEAFF. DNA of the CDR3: TGTGCCAGCACCCGACAGGGGGAGACTGAAGCTTTCTTT.

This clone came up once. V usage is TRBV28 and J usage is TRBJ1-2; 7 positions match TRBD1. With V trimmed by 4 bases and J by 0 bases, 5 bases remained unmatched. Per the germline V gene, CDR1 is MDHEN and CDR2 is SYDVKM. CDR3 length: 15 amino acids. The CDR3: CASSSPQGTNYGYTF. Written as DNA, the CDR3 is TGTGCCAGCAGTTCCCCACAGGGGACTAACTATGGCTACACCTTC.

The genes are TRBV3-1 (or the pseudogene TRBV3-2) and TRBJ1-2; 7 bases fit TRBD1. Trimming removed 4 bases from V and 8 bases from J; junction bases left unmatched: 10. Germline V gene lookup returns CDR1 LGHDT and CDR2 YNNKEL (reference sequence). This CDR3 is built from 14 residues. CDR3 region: CASSPLTGQRGYTF. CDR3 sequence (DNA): TGTGCCAGCAGCCCCCTAACGGGACAGAGGGGCTACACCTTC.

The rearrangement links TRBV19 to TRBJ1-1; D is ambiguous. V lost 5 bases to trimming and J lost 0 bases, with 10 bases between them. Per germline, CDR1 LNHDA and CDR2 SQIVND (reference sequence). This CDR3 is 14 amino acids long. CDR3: CASSPRHLNTEAFF. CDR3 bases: TGTGCCAGTAGTCCCAGACACCTGAACACTGAAGCTTTCTTT.

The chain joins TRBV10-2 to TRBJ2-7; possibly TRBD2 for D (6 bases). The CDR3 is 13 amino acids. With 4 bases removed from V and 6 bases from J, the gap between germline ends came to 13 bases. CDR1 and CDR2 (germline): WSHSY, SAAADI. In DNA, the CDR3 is TGCGCCAGCAGTGGTCTCGGGGGTGGCGAGCAGTACTTC. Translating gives CASSGLGGGEQYF.

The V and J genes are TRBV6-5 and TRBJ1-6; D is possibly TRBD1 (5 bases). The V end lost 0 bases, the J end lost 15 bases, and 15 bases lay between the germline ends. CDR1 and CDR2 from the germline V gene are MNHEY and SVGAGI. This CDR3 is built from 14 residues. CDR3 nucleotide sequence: TGTGCCAGCAGTTACTCGATTGGCGGGACTTTCCTCCACTTT. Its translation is CASSYSIGGTFLHF.

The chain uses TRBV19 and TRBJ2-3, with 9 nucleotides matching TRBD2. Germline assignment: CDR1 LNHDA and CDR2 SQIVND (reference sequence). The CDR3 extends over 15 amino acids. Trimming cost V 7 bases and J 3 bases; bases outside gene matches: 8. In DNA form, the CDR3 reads TGTGCCAGTACCAGCCCGGCGGGAGGGACAGATACGCAGTATTTT. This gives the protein CASTSPAGGTDTQYF.

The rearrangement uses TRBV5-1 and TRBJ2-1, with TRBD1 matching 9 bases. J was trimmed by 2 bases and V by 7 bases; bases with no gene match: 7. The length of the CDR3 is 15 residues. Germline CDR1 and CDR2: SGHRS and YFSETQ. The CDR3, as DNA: TGCGCCAGCTCGGGGACAGGGAGTGCCTACAATGAGCAGTTCTTC. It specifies CASSGTGSAYNEQFF.

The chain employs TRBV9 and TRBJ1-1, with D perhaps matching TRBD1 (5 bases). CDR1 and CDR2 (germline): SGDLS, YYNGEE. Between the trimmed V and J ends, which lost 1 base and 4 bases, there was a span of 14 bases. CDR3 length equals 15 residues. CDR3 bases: TGTGCCAGCAGCGTAATGTCGGGGGGTGGCACTGAAGCTTTCTTT. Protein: CASSVMSGGGTEAFF.

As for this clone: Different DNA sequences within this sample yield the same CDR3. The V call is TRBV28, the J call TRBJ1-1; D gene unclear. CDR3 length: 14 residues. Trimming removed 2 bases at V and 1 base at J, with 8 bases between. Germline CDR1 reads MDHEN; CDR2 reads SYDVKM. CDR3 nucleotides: TGTGCCAGCAGTTTAAGTAGAGGGAACACTGAAGCTTTCTTT. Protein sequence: CASSLSRGNTEAFF.

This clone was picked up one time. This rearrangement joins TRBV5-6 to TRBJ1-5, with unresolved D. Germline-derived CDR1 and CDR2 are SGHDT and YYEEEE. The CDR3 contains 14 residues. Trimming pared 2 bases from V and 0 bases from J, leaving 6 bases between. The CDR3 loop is CASSLQLSNQPQHF. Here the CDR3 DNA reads TGTGCCAGCAGCTTACAGCTTAGCAATCAGCCCCAGCATTTT.

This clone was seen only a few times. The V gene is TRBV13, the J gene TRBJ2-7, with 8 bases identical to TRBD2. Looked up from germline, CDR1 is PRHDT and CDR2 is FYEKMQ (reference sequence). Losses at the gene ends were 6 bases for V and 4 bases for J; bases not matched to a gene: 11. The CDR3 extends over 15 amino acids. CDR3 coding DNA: TGTGCCAGCAGTGCCGGGATGGGCGGGAGGTACGAGCAGTACTTC. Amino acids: CASSAGMGGRYEQYF.